The 5 T cell receptor beta chains below all came from one sample that was sequenced in a study of blood T cell repertoires in COVID-19 (dated by TCRdb to the early 2020s). The library relied on the immunoSEQ multiplex PCR assay. TCRdb took this table from immuneACCESS and kept in-frame rearrangements with V and J called. Such tables lack part of the clones; where checked against another copy, unresolved V genes explain under half of the gap, and the rest is unexplained. The sample profile shows approximately 90,000 clones; 75% to 85% of them were found once. Approximately 22% of the sample is in the top ten clones. Sequencing was carried out using peripheral blood. These receptors were obtained from a human donor in a cohort sampled during active COVID-19.

The chain carries TRBV7-9 and TRBJ1-1; 7 bases match TRBD1. The length of the CDR3 is 13 residues. After removal of 5 bases from V and 5 bases from J, the junction contained 5 bases not matched to a gene. CDR1 and CDR2 from the germline V gene are SEHNR and FQNEAQ (reference sequence). The CDR3 reads CASSDRVETEAFF. The CDR3 DNA reads as TGTGCCAGCAGCGACAGGGTTGAGACTGAAGCTTTCTTT. Looking up the rest from reference TRBV7-9 and TRBJ1-1 gives the full variable domain: DTGVSQNPRHKITKRGQNVTFRCDPISEHNRLYWYRQTLGQGPEFLTYFQNEAQLEKSRLLSDRFSAERPKGSFSTLEIQRTEQGDSAMYLCASSDRVETEAFFGQGTRLTVV.

This rearrangement joins TRBV19 to TRBJ1-2; D gene uncertain. The V and J ends lost 1 base and 2 bases respectively, with 11 bases between them. Germline CDR1 reads LNHDA; CDR2 reads SQIVND (reference sequence). This CDR3 contains 15 residues. This CDR3 is CASSIGEINNYGYTF. The CDR3 coding sequence is TGTGCCAGTAGTATAGGCGAGATAAACAACTATGGCTACACCTTC.

J is TRBJ1-2 and V is TRBV6-6; D possibly corresponds to TRBD1 (6 bases). The V and J ends lost 7 bases and 4 bases respectively, with 19 bases between them. This CDR3 has 15 amino acids. Germline V lookup: CDR1 MNHNY, CDR2 SVGAGI (reference sequence). The CDR3 DNA is TGTGCCAGCACCCCCCGGGACATTCCCCTCTATGGCTACACCTTC. The encoded protein is CASTPRDIPLYGYTF.

This rearrangement joins TRBV10-3 to TRBJ2-1; TRBD2 agrees at 11 bases. Germline CDR1 is ENHRY and CDR2 is SYGVKD. The V and J ends lost 10 bases and 6 bases, in that order; junction bases with no gene match: 17. The CDR3 totals 17 residues. The DNA of the CDR3 is TGTGCCACCGGGGGTAGCGGGAGGGCCGAGCATCTCAATGAGCAGTTCTTC. Translated: CATGGSGRAEHLNEQFF.

This chain links TRBV7-2 with TRBJ1-4; TRBD1 matches 10 bases. The CDR3 totals 17 residues. From germline, CDR1 is SGHTA and CDR2 FQGNSA. After removal of 4 bases from V and 3 bases from J, the junction contained 8 bases not matched to a gene. The CDR3 nucleotides read TGTGCCAGCAGCTCCTTGACAGGGGGCTCGGCTAATGAAAAACTGTTTTTT. Translated: CASSSLTGGSANEKLFF.